This T cell receptor (beta chain) stems from a study of CD8 T cells in ankylosing spondylitis. The V and J ends lost 2 bases and 7 bases respectively, with 15 bases between them. CDR1 is GTSNPN and CDR2 is SVGIG in the germline V gene (reference sequence). The CDR3 runs 14 residues. Study results and limitations: Significantly higher representation of disease-linked clones was reported for matched ankylosing spondylitis synovial fluid.

TCRdb re-called the 5' RACE reads through MiXCR, storing one row per CDR3 protein. This sample yields 200,000 to 300,000 distinct CDR3 sequences, of which roughly 10% are seen a single time; around 2.6% belongs to the top ten. This clonotype was seen repeatedly, ten times or more. The antigen is undetermined. Sequences were obtained from blood, either unsorted or a sorted T cell fraction (not recorded which). This receptor was taken from a male donor with ankylosing spondylitis or in good health (not recorded which). The chain is built from TRBV30 and TRBJ2-1; D gene uncertain. The CDR3 protein is CAWSPRPQRNEQFF. CDR3 DNA sequence: TGTGCCTGGAGTCCACGGCCGCAAAGGAATGAGCAGTTCTTC.